The clone carrying this T cell receptor beta chain was observed many times. The authors built TCR beta libraries using iRepertoire HTBI primers and Arm-PCR of CDR3 regions. TCRdb independently ran MiXCR on the multiplex PCR reads; one entry per CDR3 protein. This table holds 300,000 to 400,000 distinct CDR3 sequences, 16% found once. This specimen belongs to a study of regulatory T cells in long-lasting Graves disease. Study overall: For a period under 3 months, newly diagnosed Graves' patients had taken antithyroid drugs.

Time point noted: newly diagnosed GD, antithyroid drugs for less than 3 months. Following extraction of RNA from PBMCs, that RNA was used to make the TCR library. Roughly 9.3 milliliters of peripheral blood were taken and placed in EDTA tubes. The sample was also reused in another study, on T cells in Graves' hyperthyroidism and ophthalmopathy.

This clonotype was obtained from a man aged 40-55 years with Graves disease. The material was peripheral blood mononuclear cells (PBMCs), obtained at new diagnosis, from a patient treated with antithyroid drugs.

DNA of the CDR3: TGTGCCAGCAGCCCTACAGCGAGGTACACTGAAGCTTTCTTT. Its protein is CASSPTARYTEAFF. The J gene is TRBJ1-1, the V gene TRBV13; no clear D gene. The CDR3 covers 14 residues. The germline V and J ends were trimmed by 5 bases and 3 bases, with 13 bases remaining between them. CDR1 PRHDT and CDR2 FYEKMQ come from the germline V gene (reference sequence).